This passage covers 31 T cell receptor beta chains from one sample sequenced in a study of human T cells and chemical hapten exposure. Time point indicated: pre-sensitization, week 0. Specified treatment: therapeutic diphenylcyclopropenone sensitization with weekly scalp DPC. TCRdb itself ran the RACE reads through MiXCR, one entry per CDR3 protein. Of fewer than 150,000 distinct CDR3 sequences listed, approximately 12% are singletons. The sequenced sample was whole blood, obtained in connection with sensitization to the hapten diphenylcyclopropenone (DPC). Receptor source: a woman under 30 with alopecia areata. Some clones in this sample may be carry-over from other donors' samples.

This clonotype occurred a few times. The chain has TRBV6-2 or TRBV6-3 and TRBJ2-7; TRBD2 matches 8 bases. Per germline, CDR1 MNHEY and CDR2 SVGEGT. The CDR3 has 14 amino acids. Trimming took 6 bases from V and 3 from J; bases not matched to a gene: 7. CDR3 nucleotide sequence: TGTGCCAGCAGGGAGGGCGGGGGGCGCTACGAGCAGTACTTC. Translating it yields CASREGGGRYEQYF.

The chain is built from TRBV4-3 and TRBJ1-6; D remains ambiguous. This CDR3 is built from 15 residues. The germline gives CDR1 LGHNA, CDR2 YSLEER. Trimming stripped 6 bases from V and 9 bases from J, with 18 bases between. This CDR3 reads CASRPNSEESSPLHF. CDR3 nucleotides: TGCGCCAGCAGGCCCAACAGCGAGGAGAGTTCACCCCTCCACTTT.

This sequence joins TRBV4-3 and TRBJ2-3; D gene unclear. Germline CDR1 and CDR2: LGHNA and YSLEER. This CDR3 has 16 amino acids. With 1 base removed from V and 5 bases from J, the gap between germline ends came to 16 bases. This CDR3 reads CASSQAPPPLGDTQYF. The CDR3 DNA sequence: TGCGCCAGCAGCCAAGCCCCTCCACCGCTTGGAGATACGCAGTATTTT.

V usage is TRBV10-3 and J usage is TRBJ2-3; maybe TRBD1 (6 bases). This CDR3 is 14 amino acids long. V was pared by 7 bases and J by 0 bases, with 11 bases between. Germline V lookup: CDR1 ENHRY, CDR2 SYGVKD. CDR3: CAITNRVSTDTQYF. The CDR3 DNA reads as TGTGCCATCACTAACAGGGTGAGCACAGATACGCAGTATTTT.

This clonotype was seen more than once but under ten times. This chain links TRBV5-1 with TRBJ2-1; D not resolved. CDR1 and CDR2 (germline): SGHRS, YFSETQ. The CDR3 is 16 amino acids. With 0 bases removed from V and 1 base from J, the gap between germline ends came to 11 bases. CDR3 DNA sequence: TGCGCCAGCAGCTTGGCGGCACCTCGGTCCTACAATGAGCAGTTCTTC. Residues: CASSLAAPRSYNEQFF.

The rearrangement links TRBV11-2 to TRBJ1-2; TRBD1 aligns across 9 bases. The length of the CDR3 is 13 residues. The trim removed 5 bases at V and 7 bases at J, leaving 5 bases unmatched. The germline CDR1 and CDR2 sequences are SGHAT and FQNNGV. In DNA, the CDR3 is TGTGCCAGCAGCCACAGGGGGCTGGGTGGCTACACCTTC. Its protein is CASSHRGLGGYTF.

The rearrangement links TRBV29-1 to TRBJ1-1; the match to TRBD1 covers 8 bases. This CDR3 spans 15 amino acids. The J segment lost 3 bases and the V segment lost 1 base, leaving 7 bases of the junction unmatched. Germline V gene data show CDR1 as SQVTM and CDR2 as ANQGSEA. The CDR3 nucleotides read TGCAGCGTTGAAGGCGCGACAGGGGAGGACACTGAAGCTTTCTTT. As protein: CSVEGATGEDTEAFF.

This clonotype was seen ten or more times. This sequence joins TRBV25-1 and TRBJ2-3, with 10 bases aligning to TRBD1. The CDR3 consists of 15 residues. Germline V gene lookup returns CDR1 MGHDK and CDR2 SYGVNS. V lost 5 bases and J lost 5; bases outside the gene matches: 7. CDR3 sequence reads: CASSWDRGGGDTQYF. DNA of the CDR3: TGTGCCAGCAGTTGGGACAGGGGAGGTGGAGATACGCAGTATTTT.

This clonotype was seen a handful of times. The chain links TRBV20-1 to TRBJ2-2; D possibly corresponds to TRBD2 (5 bases). Deletions cut 0 bases from V and 7 bases from J, with 6 bases between. Germline V gives CDR1 DFQATT, CDR2 SNEGSKA (reference sequence). The CDR3 consists of 12 residues. CDR3 loop: CSARDRGGELFF. CDR3 DNA sequence: TGCAGTGCTAGAGATCGGGGCGGGGAGCTGTTTTTT.

The rearrangement uses TRBV20-1 and TRBJ2-7, with 9 bases that match TRBD1. CDR1 DFQATT and CDR2 SNEGSKA come from the germline V gene (reference sequence). Trimming took 6 bases from V and 4 from J; bases not matched to a gene: 4. This CDR3 contains 12 residues. In DNA form, the CDR3 reads TGCAGTGCCAGGGGGACAGGGTACGAGCAGTACTTC. Amino acids: CSARGTGYEQYF.

This clonotype was counted between two and nine times. The chain is built from TRBV7-2 and TRBJ2-7; 8 nucleotides line up with TRBD1. Germline-derived CDR1 and CDR2 are SGHTA and FQGNSA. There are 14 residues in the CDR3. The V segment lost 9 bases and the J segment 5 bases; nucleotides outside the gene matches: 12. The chain's CDR3 is CASNLRQGNNEQYF. The CDR3 nucleotides read TGTGCCAGTAATCTACGACAGGGGAACAACGAGCAGTACTTC.

This chain joins TRBV20-1 and TRBJ2-2, with 7 bases aligning to TRBD1. Trimming removed 5 bases from V and 2 bases from J; junction bases left unmatched: 2. Germline V gene sequence: CDR1 DFQATT, CDR2 SNEGSKA (reference sequence). This CDR3 spans 13 amino acids. The CDR3 sequence: CSAGTVNTGELFF. The CDR3 coding sequence is TGCAGTGCTGGGACAGTAAACACCGGGGAGCTGTTTTTT.

V and J are TRBV28 and TRBJ2-1; the D call may be TRBD1 or TRBD2 (6 bases each). There are 12 residues in the CDR3. Trimming removed 8 bases from V and 8 bases from J, with 13 bases in between. The germline gives CDR1 MDHEN, CDR2 SYDVKM. For the CDR3, the DNA is TGTGCCAGCTCGGGGGCCAGGGATGAGCAGTTCTTC. Its protein product is CASSGARDEQFF.

This clonotype has a handful of counts. The chain is built from TRBV15 and TRBJ1-1, with a tentative D call TRBD1 (5 bases). There are 14 residues in the CDR3. Germline V gene data show CDR1 as LNHNV and CDR2 as YYDKDF (reference sequence). V was shortened by 1 base and J by 3 bases, with 9 bases between the two germline ends. CDR3 in DNA: TGTGCCACCAGCAGAGGGCGAGGGGACACTGAAGCTTTCTTT. Amino acid sequence: CATSRGRGDTEAFF.

The chain employs TRBV24-1 and TRBJ2-2; 9 bases map to TRBD1. The V gene's germline CDR1 is KGHDR and CDR2 SFDVKD. V lost 4 bases and J lost 7; bases outside the gene matches: 9. The CDR3 runs 16 residues. CDR3 nucleotide sequence: TGTGCCACCAGTGAGCACTACAGGGGGCTGGTCGGGGAGCTGTTTTTT. Its translation is CATSEHYRGLVGELFF.

The table lists this clonotype with a few counts. The chain recombines TRBV23-1 with TRBJ2-7, with D uncertain. TRBV23-1 is known as an ORF, though its function is uncertain. This CDR3 has 15 residues. V lost 0 bases and J 0 bases, leaving 9 bases between the germline ends. The chain's CDR3 is CASSQSKARSYEQYF. CDR3 nucleotide sequence: TGCGCCAGCAGTCAATCGAAGGCCCGCTCCTACGAGCAGTACTTC.

This chain connects TRBV11-1 to TRBJ2-7, with 10 bases that match TRBD1. CDR3 size: 16 residues. Germline CDR1 reads SGHAT; CDR2 reads FQDESV (reference sequence). V shed 2 bases, J shed 5 bases, and the junction held 9 bases outside the gene matches. Here the CDR3 reads CASSLTTGTGVHEQYF. The DNA of the CDR3 is TGTGCCAGCAGCTTAACTACAGGGACAGGGGTACACGAGCAGTACTTC.

This clonotype was seen many times. The chain carries TRBV6-6 and TRBJ2-3, with 7 bases that match TRBD2. The CDR3 length is 15 residues. Germline CDR1 is MNHNY and CDR2 is SVGAGI (reference sequence). V shed 0 bases and J 5 bases; nucleotides not matched to a gene: 5. The CDR3 bases are TGTGCCAGCAGTTACTCGTCGGGGAGGGGAGATACGCAGTATTTT. This translates into CASSYSSGRGDTQYF.

Only a few counts were recorded for this clonotype. The V gene is TRBV4-1, the J gene TRBJ2-2; 7 bases align to TRBD2. The germline CDR1 and CDR2 sequences are MGHRA and YSYEKL. This CDR3 has 16 residues. After removal of 5 bases from V and 4 bases from J, the junction contained 10 bases not matched to a gene. The CDR3 spells CASSSPAGRVTGELFF. CDR3 sequence (DNA): TGCGCCAGCAGCTCTCCCGCAGGGAGGGTCACCGGGGAGCTGTTTTTT.

This clonotype came up many times. This chain uses TRBV4-3 with TRBJ2-1; TRBD1 agrees at 7 bases. The V gene end was trimmed by 1 base and the J gene end by 4 bases; junction bases not matched to a gene: 10. CDR1 is LGHNA, CDR2 YSLEER, per germline. This CDR3 is built from 17 residues. The CDR3: CASSQGLRQGPYNEQFF. CDR3 DNA: TGCGCCAGCAGCCAAGGTCTCCGACAGGGACCTTACAATGAGCAGTTCTTC.

The chain employs TRBV5-1 and TRBJ1-1, with a weak D call TRBD1 (6 bases). The CDR3 runs to 14 residues. Trimming cost V 4 bases and J 6 bases, with 16 bases left between them. CDR1 is SGHRS, CDR2 YFSETQ, per germline. Here the CDR3 reads CASSAVSGAAEAFF. Here the CDR3 DNA reads TGCGCCAGCAGCGCGGTCTCGGGGGCGGCTGAAGCTTTCTTT.

This clonotype came up a few times. The chain combines TRBV7-9 with TRBJ2-2, with D perhaps matching TRBD2 (6 bases). Per germline, CDR1 SEHNR and CDR2 FQNEAQ (reference sequence). This CDR3 has 21 amino acids. V dropped 2 bases and J dropped 5 bases, with 30 bases sitting between them. CDR3 coding DNA: TGTGCCAGCAGCTTATATCGGAGGGGCCTCATAGTTTCATTGGAGACCGGGGAGCTGTTTTTT. It specifies CASSLYRRGLIVSLETGELFF. Filled out from reference TRBV7-9 and TRBJ2-2, the complete variable domain reads DTGVSQNPRHKITKRGQNVTFRCDPISEHNRLYWYRQTLGQGPEFLTYFQNEAQLEKSRLLSDRFSAERPKGSFSTLEIQRTEQGDSAMYLCASSLYRRGLIVSLETGELFFGEGSRLTVL.

This clonotype was detected many times. This chain joins TRBV6-6 and TRBJ1-5; 8 bases align to TRBD1. The junction had 8 bases not matched to a gene; V was cut back by 0 bases and J by 4 bases. Germline assignment: CDR1 MNHNY and CDR2 SVGAGI (reference sequence). There are 17 residues in the CDR3. CDR3 DNA sequence: TGTGCCAGCAGTTACTCCCCAGGGACAGGCAAAAATCAGCCCCAGCATTTT. It codes for CASSYSPGTGKNQPQHF.

This clonotype was detected many times. The V and J genes are TRBV9 and TRBJ1-5; tentative D call: TRBD1 (5 bases). Germline values: CDR1 SGDLS, CDR2 YYNGEE. The CDR3 runs 15 residues. The V end was cut by 0 bases, the J end by 4 bases, with 11 bases between. The CDR3 region is CASSVGGRENQPQHF. CDR3 coding DNA: TGTGCCAGCAGCGTAGGGGGACGGGAAAATCAGCCCCAGCATTTT.

This chain joins TRBV6-2 or TRBV6-3 and TRBJ1-1, with D perhaps matching TRBD1 (5 bases). This CDR3 is 15 amino acids long. The V and J ends lost 6 bases and 0 bases respectively, with 14 bases between them. Per germline, CDR1 MNHEY and CDR2 SVGEGT. DNA of the CDR3: TGTGCCAGCAGGTCAGGGATAGGGATGAACACTGAAGCTTTCTTT. Protein: CASRSGIGMNTEAFF.

Ten or more counts support this clonotype. The chain is built from TRBV7-9 and TRBJ2-7; 7 bases map to TRBD1. V trimming: 3 bases; J trimming: 3 bases; junction bases outside the gene matches: 5. The CDR3 is made up of 14 amino acids. Per germline, CDR1 SEHNR and CDR2 FQNEAQ (reference sequence). The CDR3 sequence: CASSFGRGYYEQYF. DNA for the CDR3: TGTGCCAGCAGCTTCGGCAGGGGGTACTACGAGCAGTACTTC.

This clonotype was seen a few times. This chain joins TRBV30 and TRBJ2-6; D is unclear. The CDR3 is 15 residues long. V lost 4 bases and J lost 4, with 14 bases in between. Germline V CDR1 and CDR2: GTSNPN, SVGIG (reference sequence). In DNA form, the CDR3 reads TGTGCCTGGACCGTCGGGTCTCTGGGGGCCAACGTCCTGACTTTC. It codes for CAWTVGSLGANVLTF.

This clonotype was detected many times. The V call is TRBV6-5, the J call TRBJ1-2; TRBD1 is a possible D gene (6 bases). CDR1 MNHEY and CDR2 SVGAGI come from the germline V gene. V dropped 4 bases and J dropped 4 bases, with 19 bases sitting between them. This CDR3 is 16 amino acids long. The CDR3 loop is CASSSYRDPFVYGYTF. CDR3 DNA sequence: TGTGCCAGCAGTTCGTACAGGGATCCATTTGTCTATGGCTACACCTTC.

This sequence joins TRBV9 and TRBJ2-1; the D gene is possibly TRBD2 (5 bases). The ends were cut back, 2 bases at V and 0 bases at J, with 15 bases in the middle. The germline CDR1 and CDR2 sequences are SGDLS and YYNGEE. This CDR3 spans 17 amino acids. CDR3 sequence (DNA): TGTGCCAGCAGCGTGGGCGGGTCCGTGAGCTCCTACAATGAGCAGTTCTTC. Its protein product is CASSVGGSVSSYNEQFF.

This chain links TRBV10-3 with TRBJ1-4, with D tentatively TRBD1 (5 bases). CDR3 length: 15 amino acids. Trimming removed 0 bases from V and 8 bases from J, with 13 bases in between. Germline V lookup: CDR1 ENHRY, CDR2 SYGVKD. DNA of the CDR3: TGTGCCATCAGTGAGTCCGACAGTGTTCAGGAAAAACTGTTTTTT. Its protein product is CAISESDSVQEKLFF.

The sample holds a few counts of this clonotype. V and J are TRBV18 and TRBJ2-1; 8 nucleotides line up with TRBD2. Looked up from germline, CDR1 is KGHSH and CDR2 is LQKENI. CDR3 length equals 13 residues. J was trimmed by 9 bases and V by 0 bases; bases with no gene match: 1. The DNA for the CDR3 is TGTGCCAGCTCACCACCGGCGGGAGGTGAGCAGTTCTTC. Its translation: CASSPPAGGEQFF.